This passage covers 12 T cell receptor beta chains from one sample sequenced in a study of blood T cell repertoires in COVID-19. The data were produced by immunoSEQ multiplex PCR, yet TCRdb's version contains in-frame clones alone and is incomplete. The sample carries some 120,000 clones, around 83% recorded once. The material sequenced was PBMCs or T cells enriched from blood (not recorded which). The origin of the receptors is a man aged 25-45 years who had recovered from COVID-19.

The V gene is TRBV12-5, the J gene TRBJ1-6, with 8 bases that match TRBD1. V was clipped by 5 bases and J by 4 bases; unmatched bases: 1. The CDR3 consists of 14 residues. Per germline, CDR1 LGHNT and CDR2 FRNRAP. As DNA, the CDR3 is TGTGCTAGTGGTCAGGGGGCTTATAATTCACCCCTCCACTTT. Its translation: CASGQGAYNSPLHF.

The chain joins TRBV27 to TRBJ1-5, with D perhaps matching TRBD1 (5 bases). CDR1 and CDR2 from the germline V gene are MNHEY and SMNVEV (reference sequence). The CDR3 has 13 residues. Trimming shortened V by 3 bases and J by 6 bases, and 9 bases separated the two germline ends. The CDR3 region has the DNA TGTGCCAGCAGTTTCAGGGTGGGTCAGCCCCAGCATTTT. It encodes CASSFRVGQPQHF.

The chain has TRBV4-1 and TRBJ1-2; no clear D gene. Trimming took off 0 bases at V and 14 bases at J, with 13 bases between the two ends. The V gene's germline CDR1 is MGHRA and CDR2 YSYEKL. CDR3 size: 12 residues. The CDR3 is CASSQERRSRTF. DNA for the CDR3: TGCGCCAGCAGCCAAGAACGGAGGTCGAGAACCTTC.

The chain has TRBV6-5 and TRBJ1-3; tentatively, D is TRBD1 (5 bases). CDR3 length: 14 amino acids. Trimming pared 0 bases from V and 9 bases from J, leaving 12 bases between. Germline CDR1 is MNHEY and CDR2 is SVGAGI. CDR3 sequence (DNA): TGTGCCAGCAGTTACTCCTGGGGGGTTGGCACCATATATTTT. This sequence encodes CASSYSWGVGTIYF.

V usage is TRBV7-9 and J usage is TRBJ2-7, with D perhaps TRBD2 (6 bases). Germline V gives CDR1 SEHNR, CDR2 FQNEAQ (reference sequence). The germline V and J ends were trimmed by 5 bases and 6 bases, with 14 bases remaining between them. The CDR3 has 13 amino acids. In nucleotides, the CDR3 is TGTGCCAGCAGCCAGGCGGGGCCGGGCGAGCAGTACGTC. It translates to CASSQAGPGEQYV.

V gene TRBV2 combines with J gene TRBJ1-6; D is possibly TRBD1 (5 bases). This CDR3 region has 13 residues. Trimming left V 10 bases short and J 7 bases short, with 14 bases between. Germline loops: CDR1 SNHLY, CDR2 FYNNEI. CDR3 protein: CATTRASNSPLHF. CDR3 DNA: TGTGCCACCACCAGGGCATCCAATTCACCCCTCCACTTT.

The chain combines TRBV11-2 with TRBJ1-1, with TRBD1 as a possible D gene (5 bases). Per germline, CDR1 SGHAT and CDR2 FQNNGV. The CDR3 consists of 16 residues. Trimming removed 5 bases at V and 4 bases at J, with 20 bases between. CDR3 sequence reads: CASSPPLGGVVTEAFF. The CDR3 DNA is TGTGCCAGCAGCCCCCCCCTAGGAGGGGTCGTCACTGAAGCTTTCTTT.

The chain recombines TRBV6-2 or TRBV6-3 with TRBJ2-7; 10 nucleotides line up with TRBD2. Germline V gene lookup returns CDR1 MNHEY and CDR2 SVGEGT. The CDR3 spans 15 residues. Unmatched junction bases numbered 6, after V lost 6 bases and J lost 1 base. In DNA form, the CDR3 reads TGTGCCAGCAGCTTTAGCGGGGGGACTTCCTACGAGCAGTACGTC. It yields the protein CASSFSGGTSYEQYV.

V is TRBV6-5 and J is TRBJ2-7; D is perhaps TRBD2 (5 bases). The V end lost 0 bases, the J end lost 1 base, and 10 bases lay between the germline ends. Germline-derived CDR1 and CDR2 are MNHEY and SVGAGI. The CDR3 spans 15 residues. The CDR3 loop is CASSYSVGESYEQYF. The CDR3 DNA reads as TGTGCCAGCAGTTACTCGGTCGGGGAGTCCTACGAGCAGTACTTC.

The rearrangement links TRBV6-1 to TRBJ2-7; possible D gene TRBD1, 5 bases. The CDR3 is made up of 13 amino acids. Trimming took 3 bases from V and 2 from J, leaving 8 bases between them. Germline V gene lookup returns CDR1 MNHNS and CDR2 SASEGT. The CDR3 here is CASSDRTPYEQYV. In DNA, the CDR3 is TGTGCCAGCAGTGATCGGACACCCTACGAGCAGTACGTC.

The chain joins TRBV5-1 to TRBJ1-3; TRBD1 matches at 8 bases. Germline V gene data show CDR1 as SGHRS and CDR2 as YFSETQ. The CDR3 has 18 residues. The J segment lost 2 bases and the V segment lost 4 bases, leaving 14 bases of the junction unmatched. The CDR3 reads CASSDPLTGGVTGNTIYF. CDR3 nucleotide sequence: TGCGCCAGCAGCGATCCTCTCACAGGGGGTGTAACTGGAAACACCATATATTTT.

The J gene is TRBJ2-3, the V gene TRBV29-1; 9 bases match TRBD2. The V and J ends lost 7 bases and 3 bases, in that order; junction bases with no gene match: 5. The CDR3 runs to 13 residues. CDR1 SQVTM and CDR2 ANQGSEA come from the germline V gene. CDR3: CSDTSGGTDTQYF. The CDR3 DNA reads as TGCAGCGACACGAGCGGGGGGACAGATACGCAGTATTTT.